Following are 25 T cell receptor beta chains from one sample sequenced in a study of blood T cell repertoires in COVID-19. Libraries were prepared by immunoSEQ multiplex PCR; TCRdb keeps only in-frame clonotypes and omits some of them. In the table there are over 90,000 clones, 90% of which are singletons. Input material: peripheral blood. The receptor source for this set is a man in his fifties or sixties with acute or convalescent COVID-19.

The CDR3 region has the DNA TGTGCCAGTAGTATAGTTGCGACAGGGGGGTCGGATCAGTACTTC. It codes for CASSIVATGGSDQYF. The chain links TRBV19 to TRBJ2-7; TRBD1 aligns across 9 bases. The germline V gene has CDR1 LNHDA and CDR2 SQIVND (reference sequence). CDR3 length equals 15 residues. V was pared by 1 base and J by 10 bases, with 11 bases of the junction left unmatched.

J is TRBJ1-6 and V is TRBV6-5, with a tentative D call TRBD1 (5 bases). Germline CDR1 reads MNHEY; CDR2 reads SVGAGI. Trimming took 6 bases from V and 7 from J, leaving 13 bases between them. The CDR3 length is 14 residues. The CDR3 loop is CASSSGTQNSPLHF. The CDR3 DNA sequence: TGTGCCAGCAGCTCCGGGACTCAAAATTCACCCCTCCACTTT.

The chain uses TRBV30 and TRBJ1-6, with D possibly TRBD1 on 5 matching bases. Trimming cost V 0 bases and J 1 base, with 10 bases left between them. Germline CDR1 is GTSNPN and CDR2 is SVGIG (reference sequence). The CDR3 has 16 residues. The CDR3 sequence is CAWSVPGGSYNSPLHF. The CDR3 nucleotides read TGTGCCTGGAGTGTACCGGGGGGGTCCTATAATTCACCCCTCCACTTT.

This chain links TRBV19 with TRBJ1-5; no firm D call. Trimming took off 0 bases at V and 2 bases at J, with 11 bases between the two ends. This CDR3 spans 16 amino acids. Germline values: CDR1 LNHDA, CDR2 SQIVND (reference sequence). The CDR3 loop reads CASSIEGGNGNQPQHF. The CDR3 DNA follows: TGTGCCAGTAGTATAGAGGGAGGGAATGGCAATCAGCCCCAGCATTTT.

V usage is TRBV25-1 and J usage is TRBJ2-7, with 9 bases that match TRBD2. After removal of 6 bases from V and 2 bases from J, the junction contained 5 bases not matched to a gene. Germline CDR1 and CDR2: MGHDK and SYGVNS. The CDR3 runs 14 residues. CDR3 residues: CASRYSGRPYEQYF. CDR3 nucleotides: TGTGCCAGCAGATATAGCGGGAGACCCTACGAGCAGTACTTC.

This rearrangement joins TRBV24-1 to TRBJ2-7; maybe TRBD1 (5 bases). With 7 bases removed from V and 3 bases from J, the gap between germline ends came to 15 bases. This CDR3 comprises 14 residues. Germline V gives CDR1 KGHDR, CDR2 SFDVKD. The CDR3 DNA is TGTGCCACCAGGAAAGGACACGGATTCTACGAGCAGTACTTC. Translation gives CATRKGHGFYEQYF.

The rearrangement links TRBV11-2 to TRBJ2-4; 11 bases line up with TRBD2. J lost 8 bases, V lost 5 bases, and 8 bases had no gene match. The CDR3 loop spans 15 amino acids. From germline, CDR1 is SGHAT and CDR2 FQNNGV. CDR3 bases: TGTGCCAGCAGCCTGACTACTAGCGGGAGTGACATTCAGTACTTC. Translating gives CASSLTTSGSDIQYF.

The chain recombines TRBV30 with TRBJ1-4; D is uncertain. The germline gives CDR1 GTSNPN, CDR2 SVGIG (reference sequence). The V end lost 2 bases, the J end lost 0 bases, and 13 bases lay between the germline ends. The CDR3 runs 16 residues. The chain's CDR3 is CAWSLHTGTTNEKLFF. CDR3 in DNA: TGTGCCTGGAGTCTACACACCGGGACAACTAATGAAAAACTGTTTTTT.

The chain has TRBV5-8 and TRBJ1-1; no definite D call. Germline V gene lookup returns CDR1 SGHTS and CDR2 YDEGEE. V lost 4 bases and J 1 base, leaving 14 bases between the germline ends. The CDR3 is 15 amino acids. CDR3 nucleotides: TGTGCCAGCAGCCCGAATGGGCCCAGGAACACTGAAGCTTTCTTT. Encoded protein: CASSPNGPRNTEAFF.

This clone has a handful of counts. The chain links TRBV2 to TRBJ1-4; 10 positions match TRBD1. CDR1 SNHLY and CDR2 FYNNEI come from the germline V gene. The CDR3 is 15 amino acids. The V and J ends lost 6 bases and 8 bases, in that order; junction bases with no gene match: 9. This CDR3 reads CASRGDRGWKEKLFF. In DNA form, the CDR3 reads TGTGCCAGCAGGGGGGACAGGGGTTGGAAGGAAAAACTGTTTTTT.

The CDR3 DNA reads TGCGCCAGCAGCGCGGGGACGGCGAACACTGAAGCTTTCTTT. Its protein is CASSAGTANTEAFF. The chain uses TRBV5-1 and TRBJ1-1; weak D call: TRBD1 (5 bases). Germline-derived CDR1 and CDR2 are SGHRS and YFSETQ. This CDR3 is built from 14 residues. V was pared by 4 bases and J by 1 base, with 11 bases between. The full variable domain, completed using reference TRBV5-1 and TRBJ1-1, is KAGVTQTPRYLIKTRGQQVTLSCSPISGHRSVSWYQQTPGQGLQFLFEYFSETQRNKGNFPGRFSGRQFSNSRSEMNVSTLELGDSALYLCASSAGTANTEAFFGQGTRLTVV.

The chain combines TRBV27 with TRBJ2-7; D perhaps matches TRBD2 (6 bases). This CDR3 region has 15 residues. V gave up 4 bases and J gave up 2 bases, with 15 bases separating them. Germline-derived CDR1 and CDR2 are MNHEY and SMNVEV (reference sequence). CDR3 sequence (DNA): TGTGCCAGCAGTTCAGTTGGAGGGGCCCCCTACGAGCAGTACTTC. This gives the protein CASSSVGGAPYEQYF.

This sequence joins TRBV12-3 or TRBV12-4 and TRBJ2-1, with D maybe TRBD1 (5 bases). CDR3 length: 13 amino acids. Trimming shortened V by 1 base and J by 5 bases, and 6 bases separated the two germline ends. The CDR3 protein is CASSLGRDNEQFF. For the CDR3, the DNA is TGTGCCAGCAGTTTAGGCAGGGACAATGAGCAGTTCTTC.

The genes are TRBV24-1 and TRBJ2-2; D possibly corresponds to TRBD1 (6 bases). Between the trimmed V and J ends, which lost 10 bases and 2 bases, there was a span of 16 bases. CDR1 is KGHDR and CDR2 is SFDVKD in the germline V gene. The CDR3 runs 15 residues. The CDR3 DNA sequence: TGTGCCACGACCGGGACACAAGACAACACCGGGGAGCTGTTTTTT. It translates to CATTGTQDNTGELFF.

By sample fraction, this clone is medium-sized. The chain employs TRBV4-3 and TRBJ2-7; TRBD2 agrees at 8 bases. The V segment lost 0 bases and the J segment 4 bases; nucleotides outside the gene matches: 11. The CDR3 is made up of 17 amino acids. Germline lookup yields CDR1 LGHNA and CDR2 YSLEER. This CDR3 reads CASSQDPSGRAAYEQYF. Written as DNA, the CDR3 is TGCGCCAGCAGCCAAGACCCTTCCGGGAGGGCCGCTTACGAGCAGTACTTC.

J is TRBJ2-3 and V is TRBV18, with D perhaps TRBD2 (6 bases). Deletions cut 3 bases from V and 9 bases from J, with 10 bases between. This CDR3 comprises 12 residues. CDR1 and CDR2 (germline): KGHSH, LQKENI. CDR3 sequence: CASSPEGGTQYF. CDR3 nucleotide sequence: TGTGCCAGCTCACCTGAGGGAGGCACGCAGTATTTT.

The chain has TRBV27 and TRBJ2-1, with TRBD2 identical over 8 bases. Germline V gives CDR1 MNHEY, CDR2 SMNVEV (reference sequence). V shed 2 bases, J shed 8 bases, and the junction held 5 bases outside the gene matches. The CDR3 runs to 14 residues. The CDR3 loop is CASSLTAGGHEQFF. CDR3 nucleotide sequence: TGTGCCAGCAGTTTAACCGCGGGAGGACATGAGCAGTTCTTC.

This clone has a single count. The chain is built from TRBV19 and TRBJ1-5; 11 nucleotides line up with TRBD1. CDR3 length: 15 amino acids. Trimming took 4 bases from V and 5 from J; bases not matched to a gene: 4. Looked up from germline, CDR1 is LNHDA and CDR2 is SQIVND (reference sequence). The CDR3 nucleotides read TGTGCCAGTAGTAAGGGACAGGGGGGATATCAGCCCCAGCATTTT. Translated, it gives CASSKGQGGYQPQHF. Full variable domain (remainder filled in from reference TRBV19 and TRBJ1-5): DGGITQSPKYLFRKEGQNVTLSCEQNLNHDAMYWYRQDPGQGLRLIYYSQIVNDFQKGDIAEGYSVSREKKESFPLTVTSAQKNPTAFYLCASSKGQGGYQPQHFGDGTRLSIL.

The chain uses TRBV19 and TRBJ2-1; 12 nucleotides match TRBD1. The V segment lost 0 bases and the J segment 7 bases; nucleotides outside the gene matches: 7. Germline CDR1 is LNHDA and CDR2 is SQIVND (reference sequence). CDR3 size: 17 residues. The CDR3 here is CASSIDRDRGLGNEQFF. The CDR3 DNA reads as TGTGCCAGTAGTATAGATCGGGACAGGGGGCTGGGGAATGAGCAGTTCTTC.

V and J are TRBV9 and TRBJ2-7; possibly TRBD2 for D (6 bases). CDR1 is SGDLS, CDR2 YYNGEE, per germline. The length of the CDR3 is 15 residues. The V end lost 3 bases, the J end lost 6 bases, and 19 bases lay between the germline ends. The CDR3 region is CASSAEGLAFSEQYF. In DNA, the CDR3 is TGTGCCAGCAGCGCCGAGGGTCTAGCGTTTTCCGAGCAGTACTTC. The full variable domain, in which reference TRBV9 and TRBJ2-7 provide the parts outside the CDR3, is DSGVTQTPKHLITATGQRVTLRCSPRSGDLSVYWYQQSLDQGLQFLIQYYNGEERAKGNILERFSAQQFPDLHSELNLSSLELGDSALYFCASSAEGLAFSEQYFGPGTRLTVT.

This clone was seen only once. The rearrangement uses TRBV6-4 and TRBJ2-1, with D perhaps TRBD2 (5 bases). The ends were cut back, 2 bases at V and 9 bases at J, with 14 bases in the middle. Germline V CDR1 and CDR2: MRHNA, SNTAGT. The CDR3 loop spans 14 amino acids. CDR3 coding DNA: TGTGCCAGCAGTGACCACGGGGATGCTTCTGAGCAGTTCTTC. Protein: CASSDHGDASEQFF.

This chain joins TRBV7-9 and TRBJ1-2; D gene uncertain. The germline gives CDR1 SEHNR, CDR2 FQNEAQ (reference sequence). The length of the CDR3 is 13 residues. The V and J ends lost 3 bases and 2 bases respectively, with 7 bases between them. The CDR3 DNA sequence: TGTGCCAGCAGCTTCGGACTGAACTATGGCTACACCTTC. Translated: CASSFGLNYGYTF.

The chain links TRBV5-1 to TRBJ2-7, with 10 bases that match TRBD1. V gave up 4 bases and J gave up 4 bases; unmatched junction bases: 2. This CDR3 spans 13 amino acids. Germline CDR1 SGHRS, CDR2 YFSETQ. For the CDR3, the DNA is TGCGCCAGCAGCAAGGGACAGGGGTACGAGCAGTACTTC. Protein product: CASSKGQGYEQYF.

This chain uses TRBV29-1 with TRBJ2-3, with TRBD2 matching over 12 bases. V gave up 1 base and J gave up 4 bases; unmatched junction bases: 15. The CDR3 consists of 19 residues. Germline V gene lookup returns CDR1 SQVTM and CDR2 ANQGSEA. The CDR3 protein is CSVEVATSGRVGVADTQYF. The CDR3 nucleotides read TGCAGCGTTGAAGTCGCGACTAGCGGGAGAGTGGGGGTTGCAGATACGCAGTATTTT.

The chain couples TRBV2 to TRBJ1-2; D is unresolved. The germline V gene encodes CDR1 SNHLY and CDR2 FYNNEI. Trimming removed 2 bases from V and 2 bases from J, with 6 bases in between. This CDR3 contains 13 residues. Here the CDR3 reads CASSETPNYGYTF. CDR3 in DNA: TGTGCCAGCAGTGAAACACCAAACTATGGCTACACCTTC.